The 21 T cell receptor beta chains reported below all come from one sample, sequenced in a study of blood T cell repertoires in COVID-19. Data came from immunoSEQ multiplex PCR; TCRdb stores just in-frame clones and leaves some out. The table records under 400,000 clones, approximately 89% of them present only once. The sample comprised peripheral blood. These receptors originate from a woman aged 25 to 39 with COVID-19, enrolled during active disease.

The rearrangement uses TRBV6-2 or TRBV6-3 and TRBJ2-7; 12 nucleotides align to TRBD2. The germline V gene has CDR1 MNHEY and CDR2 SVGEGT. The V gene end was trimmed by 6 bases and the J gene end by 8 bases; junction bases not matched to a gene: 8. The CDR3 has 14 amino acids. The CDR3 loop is CASSVTSGSNKQYF. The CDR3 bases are TGTGCCAGCAGCGTGACTAGCGGGAGTAACAAGCAGTACTTC.

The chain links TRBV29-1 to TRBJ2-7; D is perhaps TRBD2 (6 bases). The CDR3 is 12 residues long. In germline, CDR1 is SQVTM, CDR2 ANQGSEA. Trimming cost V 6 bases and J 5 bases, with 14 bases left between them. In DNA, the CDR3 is TGCAGCGTCCGGGAGACGGCTAACGAGCAGTACTTC. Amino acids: CSVRETANEQYF.

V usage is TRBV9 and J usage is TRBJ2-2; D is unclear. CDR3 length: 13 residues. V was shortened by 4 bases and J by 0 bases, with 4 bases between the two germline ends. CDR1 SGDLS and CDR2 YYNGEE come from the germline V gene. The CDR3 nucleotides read TGTGCCAGCAGCCCCGCGAACACCGGGGAGCTGTTTTTT. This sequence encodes CASSPANTGELFF.

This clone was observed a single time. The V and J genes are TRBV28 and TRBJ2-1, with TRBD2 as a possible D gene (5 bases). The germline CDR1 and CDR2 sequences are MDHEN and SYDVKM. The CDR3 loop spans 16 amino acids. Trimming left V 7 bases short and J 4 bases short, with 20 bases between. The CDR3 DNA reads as TGTGCCAGCAATCCCGCCCGAGTAGCGCATTACAATGAGCAGTTCTTC. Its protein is CASNPARVAHYNEQFF.

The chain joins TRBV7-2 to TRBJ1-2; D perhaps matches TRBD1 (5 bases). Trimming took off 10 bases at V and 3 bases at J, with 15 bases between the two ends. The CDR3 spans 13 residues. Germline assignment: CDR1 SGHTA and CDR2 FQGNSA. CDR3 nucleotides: TGTGCCACCCTAGACTTGACAGACTATGGCTACACCTTC. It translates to CATLDLTDYGYTF.

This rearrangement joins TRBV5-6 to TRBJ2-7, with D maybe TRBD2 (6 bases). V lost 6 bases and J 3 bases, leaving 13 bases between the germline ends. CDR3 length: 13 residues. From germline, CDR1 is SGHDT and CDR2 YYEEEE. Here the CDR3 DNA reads TGTGCCAGCAACTCGGGACTCCGCTACGAGCAGTACTTC. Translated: CASNSGLRYEQYF.

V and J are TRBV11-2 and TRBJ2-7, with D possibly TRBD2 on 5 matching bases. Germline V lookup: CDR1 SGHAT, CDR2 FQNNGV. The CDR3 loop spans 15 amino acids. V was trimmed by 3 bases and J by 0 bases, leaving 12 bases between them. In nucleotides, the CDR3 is TGTGCCAGCAGCTTGGGAGTAGGGAGCTCCTACGAGCAGTACTTC. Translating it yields CASSLGVGSSYEQYF.

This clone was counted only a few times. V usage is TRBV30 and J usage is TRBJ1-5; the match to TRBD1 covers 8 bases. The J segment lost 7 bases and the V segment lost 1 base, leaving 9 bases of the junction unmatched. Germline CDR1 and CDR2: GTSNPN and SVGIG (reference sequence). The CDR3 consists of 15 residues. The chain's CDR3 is CAWSALTGVDQPQHF. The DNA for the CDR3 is TGTGCCTGGAGTGCCCTGACAGGGGTGGACCAGCCCCAGCATTTT.

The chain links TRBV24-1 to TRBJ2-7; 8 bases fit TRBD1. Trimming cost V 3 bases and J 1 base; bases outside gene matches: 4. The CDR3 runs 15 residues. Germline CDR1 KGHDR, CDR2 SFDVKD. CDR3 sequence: CATSDPRDRSYEQYF. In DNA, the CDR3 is TGTGCCACCAGTGATCCCCGGGACAGGTCCTACGAGCAGTACTTC.

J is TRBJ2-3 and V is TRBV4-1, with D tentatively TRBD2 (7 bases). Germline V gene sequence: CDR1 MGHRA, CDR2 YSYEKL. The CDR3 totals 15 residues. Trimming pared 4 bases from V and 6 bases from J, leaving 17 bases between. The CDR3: CASSRSGGSTDTQYF. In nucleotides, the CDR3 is TGCGCCAGCAGCCGCTCGGGGGGCTCGACCGATACGCAGTATTTT.

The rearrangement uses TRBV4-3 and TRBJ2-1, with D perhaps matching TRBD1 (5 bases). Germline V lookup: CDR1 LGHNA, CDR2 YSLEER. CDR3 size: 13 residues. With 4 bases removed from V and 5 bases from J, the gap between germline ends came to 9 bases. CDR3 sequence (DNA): TGCGCCAGCAGCCTAAGGGGTAACAATGAGCAGTTCTTC. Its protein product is CASSLRGNNEQFF.

Written as DNA, the CDR3 is TGTGCCATCAGTGAGTCCCTAACAGGGACCTCCGAAAAACTGTTTTTT. Protein sequence: CAISESLTGTSEKLFF. V usage is TRBV10-3 and J usage is TRBJ1-4; perhaps TRBD1 as D (6 bases). The V gene's germline CDR1 is ENHRY and CDR2 SYGVKD. The CDR3 runs 16 residues. Trimming took off 0 bases at V and 8 bases at J, with 16 bases between the two ends.

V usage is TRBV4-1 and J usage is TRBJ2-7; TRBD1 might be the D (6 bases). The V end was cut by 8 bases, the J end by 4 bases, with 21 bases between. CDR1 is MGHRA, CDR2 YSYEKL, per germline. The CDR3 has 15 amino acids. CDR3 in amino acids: CASSYRAAQSYEQYF. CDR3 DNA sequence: TGCGCCAGCTCATACAGGGCCGCCCAATCTTACGAGCAGTACTTC.

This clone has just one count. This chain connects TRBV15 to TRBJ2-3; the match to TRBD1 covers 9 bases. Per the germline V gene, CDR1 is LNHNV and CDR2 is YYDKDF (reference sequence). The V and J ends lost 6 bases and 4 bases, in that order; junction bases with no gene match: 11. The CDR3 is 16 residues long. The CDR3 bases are TGTGCCACCAGGGATCGTGCCGGGACAGGGTCAGATACGCAGTATTTT. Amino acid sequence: CATRDRAGTGSDTQYF.

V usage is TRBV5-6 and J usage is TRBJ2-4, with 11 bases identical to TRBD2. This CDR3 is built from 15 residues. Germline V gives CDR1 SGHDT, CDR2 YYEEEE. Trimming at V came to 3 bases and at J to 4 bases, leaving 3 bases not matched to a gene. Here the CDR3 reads CASSSLAGDKNIQYF. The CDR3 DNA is TGTGCCAGCAGCTCACTAGCGGGAGATAAAAACATTCAGTACTTC.

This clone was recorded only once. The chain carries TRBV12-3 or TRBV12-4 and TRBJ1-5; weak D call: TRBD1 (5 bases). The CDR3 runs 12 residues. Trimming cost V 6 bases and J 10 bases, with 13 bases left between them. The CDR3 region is CASRGGIQPQHF. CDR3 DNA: TGTGCCAGCAGGGGGGGGATACAACCCCAGCATTTT.

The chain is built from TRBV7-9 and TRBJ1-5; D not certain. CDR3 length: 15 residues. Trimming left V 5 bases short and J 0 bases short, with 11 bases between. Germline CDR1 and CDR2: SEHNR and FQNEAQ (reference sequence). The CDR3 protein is CASSPPGDSNQPQHF. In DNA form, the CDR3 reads TGTGCCAGCAGCCCCCCCGGGGATAGCAATCAGCCCCAGCATTTT.

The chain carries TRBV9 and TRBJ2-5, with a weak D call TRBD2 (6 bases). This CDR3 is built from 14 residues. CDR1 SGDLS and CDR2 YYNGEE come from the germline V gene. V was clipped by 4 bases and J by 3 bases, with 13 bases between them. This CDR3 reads CASSSGTSEETQYF. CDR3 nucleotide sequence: TGTGCCAGCAGCTCCGGGACTTCTGAAGAGACCCAGTACTTC.

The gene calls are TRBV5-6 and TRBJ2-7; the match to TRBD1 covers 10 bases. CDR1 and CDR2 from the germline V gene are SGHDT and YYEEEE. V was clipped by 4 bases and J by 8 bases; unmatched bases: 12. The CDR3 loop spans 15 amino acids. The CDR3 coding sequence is TGTGCCAGCAGCCCGGAGGGACAGGGGTATATTCAGCAGTACTTC. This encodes CASSPEGQGYIQQYF.

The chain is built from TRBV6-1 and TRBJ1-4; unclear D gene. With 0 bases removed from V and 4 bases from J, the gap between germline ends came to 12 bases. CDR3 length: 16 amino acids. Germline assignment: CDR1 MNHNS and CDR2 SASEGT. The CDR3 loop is CASSEARAAGNEKLFF. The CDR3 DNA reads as TGTGCCAGCAGTGAAGCGCGGGCGGCCGGTAATGAAAAACTGTTTTTT.

CDR3 in amino acids: CASSPLGAGTDYTF. As DNA, the CDR3 is TGTGCCAGCTCACCCTTGGGGGCAGGGACCGACTACACCTTC. V gene TRBV18 combines with J gene TRBJ1-2, with D perhaps TRBD1 (6 bases). Germline CDR1 KGHSH, CDR2 LQKENI. Trimming removed 3 bases at V and 10 bases at J, with 18 bases between. The CDR3 sequence is 14 residues long.